What follows are 7 T cell receptor beta chains derived from one specimen sequenced in a study of blood T cell repertoires in COVID-19. Measured with immunoSEQ multiplex PCR; TCRdb has only the in-frame clones, and not every one. The sample carries some 220,000 clones, 80% to 90% recorded once. The sequenced material came from PBMCs or T cells enriched from blood (not recorded which). The receptors were sampled from a woman aged 18 to 35 in a cohort exposed to, infected with or recovered from COVID-19 (not recorded which).

The chain links TRBV3-1 (or the pseudogene TRBV3-2) to TRBJ1-2; 10 bases agree with TRBD1. Germline assignment: CDR1 LGHDT and CDR2 YNNKEL (reference sequence). V lost 1 base, J lost 7 bases, and 3 bases stayed unmatched. The CDR3 loop spans 14 amino acids. The CDR3 sequence: CASSQGQGAGGYTF. Here the CDR3 DNA reads TGTGCCAGCAGCCAAGGACAGGGGGCTGGTGGCTACACCTTC.

The chain combines TRBV7-9 with TRBJ2-5; D might be TRBD1 (5 bases). The CDR3 runs to 16 residues. V lost 1 base, J lost 2 bases, and 14 bases lay in between. The germline CDR1 and CDR2 sequences are SEHNR and FQNEAQ (reference sequence). The CDR3 protein is CASSLVPDRKQETQYF. The CDR3 region has the DNA TGTGCCAGCAGCTTAGTACCAGACAGAAAACAAGAGACCCAGTACTTC.

The rearrangement joins TRBV28 to TRBJ1-5; perhaps TRBD1 as D (6 bases). CDR3 length: 17 amino acids. V lost 2 bases and J lost 2, with 16 bases in between. Germline V gives CDR1 MDHEN, CDR2 SYDVKM. This CDR3 reads CASSLMGAGAGNQPQHF. The DNA for the CDR3 is TGTGCCAGCAGTTTAATGGGGGCGGGAGCGGGCAATCAGCCCCAGCATTTT.

The V and J genes are TRBV30 and TRBJ2-1; tentative D call: TRBD2 (6 bases). The germline CDR1 and CDR2 sequences are GTSNPN and SVGIG (reference sequence). The CDR3 spans 18 residues. V lost 2 bases and J 3 bases, leaving 23 bases between the germline ends. Here the CDR3 DNA reads TGTGCCTGGAGTATAAGGGGTGATCTACGACTAGGCTACAATGAGCAGTTCTTC. This gives the protein CAWSIRGDLRLGYNEQFF.

CDR3 residues: CASTSGLSNEQFF. CDR3 nucleotides: TGCGCCAGCACTTCAGGACTGAGCAATGAGCAGTTCTTC. The chain carries TRBV5-1 and TRBJ2-1; D possibly corresponds to TRBD2 (5 bases). The germline V gene encodes CDR1 SGHRS and CDR2 YFSETQ. Trimming pared 6 bases from V and 6 bases from J, leaving 13 bases between. This CDR3 contains 13 residues. Full variable domain (outside the CDR3, taken from reference TRBV5-1 and TRBJ2-1): KAGVTQTPRYLIKTRGQQVTLSCSPISGHRSVSWYQQTPGQGLQFLFEYFSETQRNKGNFPGRFSGRQFSNSRSEMNVSTLELGDSALYLCASTSGLSNEQFFGPGTRLTVL.

About this clone: No DNA is shown, since the ends of the CDR3 on it are uncertain; the CDR3 is the one TCRdb lists. The chain carries TRBV4-1 and TRBJ2-3; TRBD1 reflects the table's D call only, with no check against the DNA. With termini counted, the CDR3 has 16 amino acids. Germline values: CDR1 MGHRA, CDR2 YSYEKL. The CDR3: CASSQAGQGGQIRSIF.

This chain uses TRBV19 with TRBJ2-2; 10 bases align to TRBD1. Germline V CDR1 and CDR2: LNHDA, SQIVND (reference sequence). CDR3 length: 16 amino acids. V lost 3 bases, J lost 4 bases, and 5 bases stayed unmatched. DNA for the CDR3: TGTGCCAGTAGTATTGGGACAGGGGCCCTCACCGGGGAGCTGTTTTTT. Its protein is CASSIGTGALTGELFF.